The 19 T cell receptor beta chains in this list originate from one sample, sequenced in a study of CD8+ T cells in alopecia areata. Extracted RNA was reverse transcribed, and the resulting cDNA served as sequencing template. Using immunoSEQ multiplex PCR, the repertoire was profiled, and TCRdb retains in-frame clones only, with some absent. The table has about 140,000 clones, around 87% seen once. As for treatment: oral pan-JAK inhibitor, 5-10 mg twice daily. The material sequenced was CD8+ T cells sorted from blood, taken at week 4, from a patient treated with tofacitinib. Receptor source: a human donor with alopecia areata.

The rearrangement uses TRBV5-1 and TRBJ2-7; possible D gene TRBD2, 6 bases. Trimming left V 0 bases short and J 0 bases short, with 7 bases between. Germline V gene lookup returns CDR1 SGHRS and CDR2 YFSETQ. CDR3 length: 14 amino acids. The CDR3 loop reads CASSLVGSSYEQYF. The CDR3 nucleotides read TGCGCCAGCAGCTTGGTCGGGAGCTCCTACGAGCAGTACTTC.

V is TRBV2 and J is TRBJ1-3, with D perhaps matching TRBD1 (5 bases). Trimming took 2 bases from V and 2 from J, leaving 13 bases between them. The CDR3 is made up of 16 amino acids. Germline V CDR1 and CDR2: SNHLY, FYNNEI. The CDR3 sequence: CASSEIGGGAGNTIYF. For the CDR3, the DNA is TGTGCCAGCAGTGAAATCGGCGGGGGGGCTGGAAACACCATATATTTT.

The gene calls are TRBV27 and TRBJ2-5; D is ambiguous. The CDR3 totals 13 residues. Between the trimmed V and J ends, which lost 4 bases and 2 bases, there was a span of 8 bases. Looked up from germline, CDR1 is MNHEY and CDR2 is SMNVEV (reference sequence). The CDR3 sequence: CASSYADQETQYF. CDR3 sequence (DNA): TGTGCCAGCAGTTATGCCGATCAAGAGACCCAGTACTTC.

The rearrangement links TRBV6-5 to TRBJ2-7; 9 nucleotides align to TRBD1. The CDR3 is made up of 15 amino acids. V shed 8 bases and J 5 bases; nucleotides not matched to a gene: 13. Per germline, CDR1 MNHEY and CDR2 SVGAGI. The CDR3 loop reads CASRDPGQGPHEQYF. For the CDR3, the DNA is TGTGCCAGCCGAGACCCGGGACAGGGTCCCCACGAGCAGTACTTC.

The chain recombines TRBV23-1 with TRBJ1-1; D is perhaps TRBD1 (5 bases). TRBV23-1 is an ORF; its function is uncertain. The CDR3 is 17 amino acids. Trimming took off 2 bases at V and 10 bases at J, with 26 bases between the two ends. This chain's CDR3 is CASSQPDQSTVYLRAFF. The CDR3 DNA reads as TGCGCCAGCAGTCAACCTGACCAATCGACAGTCTATTTGCGAGCTTTCTTT.

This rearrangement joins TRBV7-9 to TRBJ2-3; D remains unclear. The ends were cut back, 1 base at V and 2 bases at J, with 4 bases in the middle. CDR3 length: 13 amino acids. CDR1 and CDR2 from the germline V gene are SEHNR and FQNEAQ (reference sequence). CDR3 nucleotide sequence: TGTGCCAGCAGCTTAGGGGACACAGATACGCAGTATTTT. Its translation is CASSLGDTDTQYF.

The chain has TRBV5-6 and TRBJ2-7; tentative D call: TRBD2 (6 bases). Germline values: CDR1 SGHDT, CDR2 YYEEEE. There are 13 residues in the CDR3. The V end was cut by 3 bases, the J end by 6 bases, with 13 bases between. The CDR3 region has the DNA TGTGCCAGCAGCTACTGGGAGGCCGGCGAGCAGTACTTC. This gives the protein CASSYWEAGEQYF.

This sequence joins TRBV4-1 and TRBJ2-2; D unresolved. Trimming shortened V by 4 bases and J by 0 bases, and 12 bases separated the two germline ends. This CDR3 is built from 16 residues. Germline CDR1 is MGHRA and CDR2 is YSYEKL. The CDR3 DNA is TGCGCCAGCAGCCTCCCAGTTTCTTCGAACACCGGGGAGCTGTTTTTT. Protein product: CASSLPVSSNTGELFF.

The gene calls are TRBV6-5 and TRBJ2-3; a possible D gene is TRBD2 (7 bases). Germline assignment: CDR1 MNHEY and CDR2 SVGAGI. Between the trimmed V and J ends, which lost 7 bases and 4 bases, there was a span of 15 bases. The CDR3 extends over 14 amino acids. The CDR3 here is CASTGGQGSDTQYF. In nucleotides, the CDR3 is TGTGCCAGCACCGGGGGGCAGGGTTCAGATACGCAGTATTTT.

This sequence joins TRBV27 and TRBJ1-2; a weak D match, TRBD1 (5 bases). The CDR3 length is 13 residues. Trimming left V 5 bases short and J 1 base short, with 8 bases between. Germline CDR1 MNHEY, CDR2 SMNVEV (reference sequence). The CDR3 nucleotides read TGTGCCAGCAGTCCAGGGAGTAACTATGGCTACACCTTC. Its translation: CASSPGSNYGYTF.

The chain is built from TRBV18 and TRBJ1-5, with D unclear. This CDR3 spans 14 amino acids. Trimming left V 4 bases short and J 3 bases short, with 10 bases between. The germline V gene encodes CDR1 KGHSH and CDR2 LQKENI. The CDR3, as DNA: TGTGCCAGCTCACGTTCCGGGCCCAATCAGCCCCAGCATTTT. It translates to CASSRSGPNQPQHF.

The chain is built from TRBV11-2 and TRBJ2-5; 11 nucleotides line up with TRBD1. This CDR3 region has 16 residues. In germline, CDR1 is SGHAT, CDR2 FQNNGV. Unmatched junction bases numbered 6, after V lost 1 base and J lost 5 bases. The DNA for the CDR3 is TGTGCCAGCAGCTTAGTCGGACAGGGGGCTGTTGAGACCCAGTACTTC. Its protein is CASSLVGQGAVETQYF.

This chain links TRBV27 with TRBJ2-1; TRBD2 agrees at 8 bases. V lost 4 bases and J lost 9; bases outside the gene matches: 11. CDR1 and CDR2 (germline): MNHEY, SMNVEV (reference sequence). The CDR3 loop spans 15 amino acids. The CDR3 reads CASSSGGPKQIEQFF. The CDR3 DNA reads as TGTGCCAGCAGTTCGGGAGGGCCTAAACAAATTGAGCAGTTCTTC.

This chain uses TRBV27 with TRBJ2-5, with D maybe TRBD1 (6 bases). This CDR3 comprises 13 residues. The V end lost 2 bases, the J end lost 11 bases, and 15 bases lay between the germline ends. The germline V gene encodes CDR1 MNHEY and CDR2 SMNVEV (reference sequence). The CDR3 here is CASSLAHRAQQYF. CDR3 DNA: TGTGCCAGCAGTTTAGCACACAGGGCGCAGCAGTACTTC.

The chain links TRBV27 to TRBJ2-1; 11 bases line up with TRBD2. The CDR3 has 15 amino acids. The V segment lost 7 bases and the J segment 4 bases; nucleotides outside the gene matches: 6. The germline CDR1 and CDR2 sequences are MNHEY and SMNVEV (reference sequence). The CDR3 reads CASIYVAGGYNEQFF. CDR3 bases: TGTGCCAGCATTTATGTAGCGGGAGGGTACAATGAGCAGTTCTTC.

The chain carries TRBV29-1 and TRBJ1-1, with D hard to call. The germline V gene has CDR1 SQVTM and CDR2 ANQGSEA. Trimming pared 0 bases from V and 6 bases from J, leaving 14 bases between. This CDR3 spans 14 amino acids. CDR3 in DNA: TGCAGCGTTGAAGACTTCAGAGAGAGCGCTGAAGCTTTCTTT. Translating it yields CSVEDFRESAEAFF.

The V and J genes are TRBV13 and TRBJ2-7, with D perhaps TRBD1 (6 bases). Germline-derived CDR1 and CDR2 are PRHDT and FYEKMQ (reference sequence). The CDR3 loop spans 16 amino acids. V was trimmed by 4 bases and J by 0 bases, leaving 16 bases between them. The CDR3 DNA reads TGTGCCAGCAGCTCCATCGCAGGGGCTCACTCCTACGAGCAGTACTTC. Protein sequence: CASSSIAGAHSYEQYF. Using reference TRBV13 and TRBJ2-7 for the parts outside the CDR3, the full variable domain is AAGVIQSPRHLIKEKRETATLKCYPIPRHDTVYWYQQGPGQDPQFLISFYEKMQSDKGSIPDRFSAQQFSDYHSELNMSSLELGDSALYFCASSSIAGAHSYEQYFGPGTRLTVT.

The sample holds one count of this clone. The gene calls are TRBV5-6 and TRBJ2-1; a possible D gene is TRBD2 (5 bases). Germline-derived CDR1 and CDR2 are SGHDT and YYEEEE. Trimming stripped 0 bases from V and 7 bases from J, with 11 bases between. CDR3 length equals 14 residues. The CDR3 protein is CASSLELDRNEQFF. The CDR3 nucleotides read TGTGCCAGCAGCTTGGAACTAGATCGTAATGAGCAGTTCTTC.

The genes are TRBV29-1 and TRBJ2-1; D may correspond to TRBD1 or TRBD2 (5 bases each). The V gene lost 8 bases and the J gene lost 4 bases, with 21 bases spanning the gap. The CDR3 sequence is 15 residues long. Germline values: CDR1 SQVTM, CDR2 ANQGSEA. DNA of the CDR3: TGCAGCACGGTAGTTACGGGGCGATTGTACAATGAGCAGTTCTTC. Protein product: CSTVVTGRLYNEQFF.